The 2 T cell receptor beta chains given below trace back to one sample, sequenced in a study of molecular identifiers for immune sequencing clone quantification. TCRdb re-called the PCR reads with MiXCR, one entry per CDR3 protein. Of approximately 680,000 distinct CDR3 sequences in the sample, roughly 25% were seen once. The sequenced sample was naive CD8+ T cells from blood, with Jurkat cell RNA spiked in. Indicated subset: FACS-sorted CD8+CD4-CCR7+CD45RA+ naive T cells. These receptors were taken from a human donor in good health. Some libraries in this study had Jurkat cell RNA spiked in.

The chain is built from TRBV19 and TRBJ2-2, with a possible D match to TRBD1 (6 bases). Trimming stripped 6 bases from V and 3 bases from J, with 14 bases between. Germline V lookup: CDR1 LNHDA, CDR2 SQIVND (reference sequence). CDR3 size: 15 residues. CDR3 protein: CASSAGAPDTGELFF. CDR3 bases: TGTGCCAGTAGCGCAGGGGCGCCGGACACCGGGGAGCTGTTTTTT.

Points on this clonotype: This clone may be a read error of a much larger clone one base away. This chain joins TRBV18 and TRBJ2-3; the match to TRBD1 covers 10 bases. This CDR3 has 14 residues. CDR1 is KGHSH, CDR2 LQKENI, per germline. Here the CDR3 DNA reads TGTACCAGCTCACTCGACAGGGGGCTAGATACGCAGTATTTT. It encodes CTSSLDRGLDTQYF.